The 15 T cell receptor beta chains given below trace back to one sample, sequenced in a study of response to subunit inactivated influenza vaccine. TCRdb independently ran MiXCR on the RT-PCR reads; one entry per CDR3 protein. The table has under 200,000 distinct CDR3 sequences, roughly a tenth seen once. Here the sequenced sample was non-naive T cells sorted from PBMCs, taken 45 days after vaccination. All receptors come from a man aged 50 to 59 who received an inactivated influenza vaccine.

The rearrangement joins TRBV7-8 to TRBJ2-2, with 9 bases lining up with TRBD2. The V and J ends lost 3 bases and 4 bases, in that order; junction bases with no gene match: 3. From germline, CDR1 is SGHVS and CDR2 FQNEAQ. This CDR3 region has 15 residues. The chain's CDR3 is CASSFSGSSTGELFF. CDR3 DNA sequence: TGTGCCAGCAGCTTTAGCGGGAGTAGCACCGGGGAGCTGTTTTTT.

This clonotype occurred many times. CDR3 in amino acids: CASSLARQPQHF. The CDR3 DNA follows: TGTGCCAGCAGTTTAGCTCGACAGCCCCAGCATTTT. The chain employs TRBV12-3 or TRBV12-4 and TRBJ1-5, with no clear D. This CDR3 is 12 amino acids long. The V end was cut by 0 bases, the J end by 7 bases, with 4 bases between.

The chain couples TRBV28 to TRBJ1-6; D possibly corresponds to TRBD1 (6 bases). The V gene lost 3 bases and the J gene lost 13 bases, with 10 bases spanning the gap. Germline CDR1 reads MDHEN; CDR2 reads SYDVKM. The CDR3 runs to 12 residues. In DNA, the CDR3 is TGTGCCAGCAGTTTGCCGAGGGGGCCCCTCCACTTT. Residues: CASSLPRGPLHF.

This clonotype has more than one count but fewer than ten. The chain combines TRBV7-2 with TRBJ2-3; TRBD1 is a possible D gene (6 bases). Looked up from germline, CDR1 is SGHTA and CDR2 is FQGNSA. V lost 2 bases and J 3 bases, leaving 12 bases between the germline ends. The length of the CDR3 is 15 residues. The CDR3 coding sequence is TGTGCCAGCAGCTTATGGCCCGACAGGACAGATACGCAGTATTTT. This codes for CASSLWPDRTDTQYF.

The V and J genes are TRBV25-1 and TRBJ2-7; 7 bases agree with TRBD1. The germline V gene has CDR1 MGHDK and CDR2 SYGVNS. The CDR3 covers 15 residues. V lost 10 bases to trimming and J lost 3 bases; unmatched junction nucleotides: 15. CDR3 in amino acids: CATSGDSGGYYEQYF. DNA of the CDR3: TGTGCCACCTCTGGGGACAGCGGAGGTTACTACGAGCAGTACTTC.

This clonotype has a handful of counts. The chain has TRBV29-1 and TRBJ2-3; 10 bases are shared with TRBD2. CDR3 size: 17 residues. From germline, CDR1 is SQVTM and CDR2 ANQGSEA. Trimming at V came to 3 bases and at J to 3 bases, leaving 12 bases not matched to a gene. The CDR3 DNA reads TGCAGCGTTGACGGGGTAGCGGGGGGCGGTGTTACAGATACGCAGTATTTT. Protein product: CSVDGVAGGGVTDTQYF.

This clonotype was found many times. This chain links TRBV5-6 with TRBJ2-1; 9 bases are a match to TRBD2. CDR1 is SGHDT, CDR2 YYEEEE, per germline. The V and J ends lost 4 bases and 5 bases, in that order; junction bases with no gene match: 13. This CDR3 spans 17 amino acids. The CDR3: CASSPGLAPFLHNEQFF. The CDR3, as DNA: TGTGCCAGCAGCCCTGGACTAGCGCCATTCCTCCACAATGAGCAGTTCTTC.

On this clonotype itself: This may stem from a read error, because a much larger clone lies one nucleotide away. In nucleotides, the CDR3 is TGTGCCAGCTCAAACCGGAAGCGGCAATCGGGGGAGACCCACTACTTC. Its protein is CASSNRKRQSGETHYF. The rearrangement joins TRBV18 to TRBJ2-5; D perhaps matches TRBD2 (6 bases). CDR1 is KGHSH and CDR2 is LQKENI in the germline V gene. The CDR3 sequence is 16 residues long.

In this sample, this clonotype turned up many times. The chain uses TRBV2 and TRBJ2-4; D remains unclear. CDR1 is SNHLY, CDR2 FYNNEI, per germline. The CDR3 length is 12 residues. V was shortened by 9 bases and J by 0 bases, with 6 bases between the two germline ends. As DNA, the CDR3 is TGTGCCAGACCAGAAGCCAAAAACATTCAGTACTTC. Translation: CARPEAKNIQYF. Using reference TRBV2 and TRBJ2-4 for the parts outside the CDR3, the full variable domain is EPEVTQTPSHQVTQMGQEVILRCVPISNHLYFYWYRQILGQKVEFLVSFYNNEISEKSEIFDDQFSVERPDGSNFTLKIRSTKLEDSAMYFCARPEAKNIQYFGAGTRLSVL.

The sample holds one count of this clonotype. The genes are TRBV6-2 or TRBV6-3 and TRBJ1-4, with D tentatively TRBD1 (5 bases). V gave up 2 bases and J gave up 8 bases, with 15 bases separating them. The CDR3 extends over 15 amino acids. Germline-derived CDR1 and CDR2 are MNHEY and SVGEGT. The CDR3 DNA follows: TGTGCCAGCAGTTACAACCGGGACGGCACAGAAAAACTGTTTTTT. Amino acids: CASSYNRDGTEKLFF.

This clonotype was seen ten or more times. This sequence joins TRBV28 and TRBJ1-2; possible D gene TRBD1, 6 bases. The V gene lost 8 bases and the J gene lost 0 bases, with 10 bases spanning the gap. CDR3 size: 13 residues. CDR1 and CDR2 from the germline V gene are MDHEN and SYDVKM. The chain's CDR3 is CASRTAANYGYTF. DNA for the CDR3: TGTGCCAGCCGGACAGCAGCTAACTATGGCTACACCTTC.

This clonotype was observed a few times. The gene calls are TRBV20-1 and TRBJ2-3; 12 bases align to TRBD2. From germline, CDR1 is DFQATT and CDR2 SNEGSKA (reference sequence). Trimming took 6 bases from V and 2 from J; bases not matched to a gene: 12. This CDR3 is 17 amino acids long. In nucleotides, the CDR3 is TGCAGTGCCCCACCTCCGGGACTAGCGGGTAACACAGATACGCAGTATTTT. This translates into CSAPPPGLAGNTDTQYF.

The chain uses TRBV7-6 and TRBJ2-2; D gene uncertain. This CDR3 has 13 residues. Germline-derived CDR1 and CDR2 are SGHVS and FNYEAQ. The V and J ends lost 1 base and 7 bases respectively, with 7 bases between them. The CDR3 sequence: CASSLVGYGELFF. The CDR3 nucleotides read TGTGCCAGCAGCTTAGTAGGGTACGGGGAGCTGTTTTTT.

At least ten counts were recorded for this clonotype. V gene TRBV12-3 or TRBV12-4 combines with J gene TRBJ2-1; D unresolved. V gave up 8 bases and J gave up 5 bases, with 10 bases separating them. This CDR3 is 12 amino acids long. The CDR3: CASALANNEQFF. CDR3 nucleotides: TGTGCCAGCGCTTTGGCCAACAATGAGCAGTTCTTC.

V and J are TRBV30 and TRBJ1-2; D gene unclear. CDR3 length: 15 amino acids. The V gene's germline CDR1 is GTSNPN and CDR2 SVGIG (reference sequence). V lost 5 bases and J lost 4, with 20 bases in between. The CDR3 region is CAWGVGRSHRYGYTF. The CDR3 DNA reads TGTGCCTGGGGGGTAGGGAGGTCCCACCGCTATGGCTACACCTTC. The variable domain in full, with the rest retrieved from reference TRBV30 and TRBJ1-2, is SQTIHQWPATLVQPVGSPLSLECTVEGTSNPNLYWYRQAAGRGLQLLFYSVGIGQISSEVPQNLSASRPQDRQFILSSKKLLLSDSGFYLCAWGVGRSHRYGYTFGSGTRLTVV.